This T cell receptor beta chain was captured in a study of cytomegalovirus exposure and HLA in healthy donors. Study conclusions and caveats: Most TCR beta V segments were productive about 90% or about 30% of the time in an earlier analysis.

Concerning this clone: As yet, its antigen is unknown.

The CDR3 covers 16 residues. Germline CDR1 is LNHNV and CDR2 is YYDKDF (reference sequence). V was cut by 6 bases and J by 1 base, with 17 bases left in between. 60 Vbeta and 13 Jbeta primers were used in PCR. Sequenced by immunoSEQ multiplex PCR; TCRdb stores in-frame clones only, minus some. In the table there are about 99,000 clones, roughly 80% of which are singletons. The TCR comes from a man aged 40-55 years in good health and CMV-seronegative. The chain couples TRBV15 to TRBJ2-3; maybe TRBD2 (7 bases). Sequenced material: PBMCs. CDR3 in amino acids: CATRGIGGLGTDTQYF. In DNA, the CDR3 is TGTGCCACCAGAGGAATCGGGGGGCTAGGCACAGATACGCAGTATTTT. The variable domain in full, completed from reference TRBV15 and TRBJ2-3, reads DAMVIQNPRYQVTQFGKPVTLSCSQTLNHNVMYWYQQKSSQAPKLLFHYYDKDFNNEADTPDNFQSRRPNTSFCFLDIRSPGLGDTAMYLCATRGIGGLGTDTQYFGPGTRLTVL.